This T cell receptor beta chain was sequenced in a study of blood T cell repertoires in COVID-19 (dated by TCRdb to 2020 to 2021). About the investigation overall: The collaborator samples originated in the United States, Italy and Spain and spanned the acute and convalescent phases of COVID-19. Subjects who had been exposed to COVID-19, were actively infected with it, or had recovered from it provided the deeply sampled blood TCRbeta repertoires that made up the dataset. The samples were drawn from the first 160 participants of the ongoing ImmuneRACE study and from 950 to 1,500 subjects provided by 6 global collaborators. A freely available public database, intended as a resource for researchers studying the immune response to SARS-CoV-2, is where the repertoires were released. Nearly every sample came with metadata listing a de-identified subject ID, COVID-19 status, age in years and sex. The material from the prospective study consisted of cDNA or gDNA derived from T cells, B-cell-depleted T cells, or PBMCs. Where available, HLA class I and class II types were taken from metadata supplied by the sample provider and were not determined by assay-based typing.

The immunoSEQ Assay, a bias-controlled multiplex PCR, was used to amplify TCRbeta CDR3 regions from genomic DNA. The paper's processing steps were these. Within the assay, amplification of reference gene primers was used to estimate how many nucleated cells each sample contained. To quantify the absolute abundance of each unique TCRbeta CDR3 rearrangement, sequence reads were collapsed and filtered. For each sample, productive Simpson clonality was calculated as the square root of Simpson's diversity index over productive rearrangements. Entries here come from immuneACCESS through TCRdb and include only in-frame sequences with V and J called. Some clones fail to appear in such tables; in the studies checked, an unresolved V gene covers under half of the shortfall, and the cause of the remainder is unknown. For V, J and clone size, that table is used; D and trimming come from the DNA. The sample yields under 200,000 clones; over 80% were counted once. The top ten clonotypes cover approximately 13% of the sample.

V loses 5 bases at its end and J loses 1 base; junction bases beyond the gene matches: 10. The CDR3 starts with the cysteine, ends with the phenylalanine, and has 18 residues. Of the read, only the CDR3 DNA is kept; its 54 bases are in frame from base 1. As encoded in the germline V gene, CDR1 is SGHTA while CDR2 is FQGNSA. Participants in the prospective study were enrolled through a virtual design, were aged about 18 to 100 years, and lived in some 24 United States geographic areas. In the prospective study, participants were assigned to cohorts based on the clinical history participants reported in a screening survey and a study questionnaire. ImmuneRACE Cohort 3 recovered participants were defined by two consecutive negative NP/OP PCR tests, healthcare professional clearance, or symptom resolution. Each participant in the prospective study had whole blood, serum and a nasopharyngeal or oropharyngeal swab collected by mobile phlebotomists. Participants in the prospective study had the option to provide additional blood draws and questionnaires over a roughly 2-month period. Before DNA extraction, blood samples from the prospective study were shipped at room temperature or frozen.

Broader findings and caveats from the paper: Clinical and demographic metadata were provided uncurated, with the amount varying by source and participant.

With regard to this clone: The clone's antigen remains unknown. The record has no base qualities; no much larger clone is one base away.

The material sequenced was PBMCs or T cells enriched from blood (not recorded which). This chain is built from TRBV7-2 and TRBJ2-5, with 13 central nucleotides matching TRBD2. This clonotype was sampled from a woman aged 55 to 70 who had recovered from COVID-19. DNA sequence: TGTGCCAGCAGCCCAGGACTAGCGGGAGCTACGATCCAAGAGACCCAGTACTTC. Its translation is CASSPGLAGATIQETQYF.